This T cell receptor (beta chain) was sequenced during a study of blood T cell repertoires in COVID-19. Study-wide background: COVID-19 samples collected from the United States, Italy and Spain covered acute and convalescent phases. Sample material is recorded as cDNA or gDNA derived from T cells, B-cell-depleted T cells, or PBMCs.

Under the authors' procedure: Reference gene primer amplification in the assay estimated nucleated cell counts. TCRdb's table, derived via immunoSEQ multiplex PCR, lists solely in-frame clones and lacks some. The V and J calls and the clone size are those of that table, but D and trimming were determined from the DNA. The sample records approximately 200,000 clones, under 90% being singletons. Trimming took 5 bases from V and 5 from J; bases not matched to a gene: 4. This CDR3 spans 13 amino acids. Germline V lookup: CDR1 SGHRS, CDR2 YFSETQ. The rearrangement uses TRBV5-1 and TRBJ2-5, with 9 bases identical to TRBD2. The material sequenced was peripheral blood. This receptor was identified in a man aged 45-65 years with acute or convalescent COVID-19. CDR3 DNA: TGCGCCAGCAGAGAGCGGGGGGACGAGACCCAGTACTTC. Residues: CASRERGDETQYF.